This is a list of T cell receptor beta chains from one sample in a study of T cells in Graves' hyperthyroidism and ophthalmopathy. TCRdb recomputed calls from the multiplex PCR reads with MiXCR, one row per CDR3 protein. This repertoire shows 550,000 to 700,000 distinct CDR3 sequences, roughly 15% found once; its top ten account for around 4%. Sequencing was performed on blood. The receptor source for this set is a woman aged 40 to 50 with Graves' ophthalmopathy. The CDR3 runs from the conserved cysteine through the conserved F or W. The order of the fields is clone size, J gene, D gene, V gene, CDR3 DNA, CDR3 protein. The D gene is left open where the match is weak. The listing skips clone size in some rows; elsewhere it reads once, few, many or a size class.

>many|TRBJ1-2|NA|TRBV29-1
TGCAGCGTTGAAGTAGTAGGGAACTATGGCTACACCTTC
CSVEVVGNYGYTF
>few|TRBJ2-5|TRBD2|TRBV5-1
TGCGCCAGCAGCGACCTCGCGGGAGGGGGGGAGACCCAGTACTTC
CASSDLAGGGETQYF
>many|TRBJ2-5|TRBD2|TRBV29-1
TGCAGCGTAGAAACGGGACTAGCGGGACCGTCCCAGTACTTC
CSVETGLAGPSQYF
>NA|TRBJ1-1|NA|TRBV4-2
TGTGCCAGCAGCCCGCGCCCCCAAGTGAACACTGAAGCTTTCTTT
CASSPRPQVNTEAFF
>many|TRBJ2-7|NA|TRBV6-5
TGTGCCAGCAGTTACGCCCAGAACTATGGCTCCTACGAGCAGTACTTC
CASSYAQNYGSYEQYF
>many|TRBJ2-7|NA|TRBV7-8
TGTGCCAGCAGCCTAATTAGGCGTTCCTACGAGCAGTACTTC
CASSLIRRSYEQYF
>few|TRBJ2-4|TRBD2|TRBV4-2
TGTGCCAGCAGCCAAGAAGGAACTAGCGGGATGGTTATGAGTCAGTACTTC
CASSQEGTSGMVMSQYF
>many|TRBJ1-2|NA|TRBV19
TGTGCCAGTAGTATAGAGGGTTATGGCTACACCTTC
CASSIEGYGYTF
>NA|TRBJ2-7|NA|TRBV7-3
TGTGCCAGCAGCTTCGGCTCCCAATACGAGCAGTACTTC
CASSFGSQYEQYF
>many|TRBJ2-5|TRBD2|TRBV9
TGTGCCAGCAGCGTCTCCGTGGGCGGGAGGTACCAAGAGACCCAGTACTTC
CASSVSVGGRYQETQYF
>NA|TRBJ2-7|TRBD2|TRBV27
TGTGCCAGCAGTTTAGGCGGGAGTAGCAACGAGCAGTACTTC
CASSLGGSSNEQYF
>many|TRBJ2-2|NA|TRBV28
TGTGCCAGCAGTTTGGTAGCGTGGGAGCTGTTTTTT
CASSLVAWELFF
>many|TRBJ2-7|TRBD2|TRBV2
TGTGCCAGCAGTGACGCTAGCGGGAGGTTGTACGAGCAGTACTTC
CASSDASGRLYEQYF
>few|TRBJ2-2|TRBD2|TRBV15
TGTGCCACCAGTGGGGGGGGGGCGAACACCGGGGAGCTGTTTTTT
CATSGGGANTGELFF
>many|TRBJ2-7|NA|TRBV5-1
TGCGCCAGCAGCTTGGTTGGTATTTACGAGCAGTACTTC
CASSLVGIYEQYF
>many|TRBJ2-7|NA|TRBV5-1
TGTGCCAGCAGTTTGACTGGAGAGCAGTACTTC
CASSLTGEQYF
>many|TRBJ2-5|TRBD2|TRBV20-1
TGCAGTGCTAGCCCACCGGGGGGAGAGACCCAGTACTTC
CSASPPGGETQYF
>many|TRBJ2-5|TRBD2|TRBV20-1
TGCAGTGCTAGGGGACTAGATGTTCAAGAGACCCAGTACTTC
CSARGLDVQETQYF
>many|TRBJ2-5|NA|TRBV7-2
TGTGCCAGCAGCTTAATTTCTAGCAGACAAGAGACCCAGTACTTC
CASSLISSRQETQYF
>many|TRBJ2-7|NA|TRBV29-1
TGCAGCGTTGAAGATGGCAGTAGCTACGAGCAGTACTTC
CSVEDGSSYEQYF
>many|TRBJ2-7|NA|TRBV28
TGTGCCAGCCGACAGTCAGCCTACGAGCAGTACTTC
CASRQSAYEQYF
>many|TRBJ2-5|NA|TRBV19
TGTGCCAGTAGTTCAAAACCGGGACACCCTTTGAAGACCCAGTACTTC
CASSSKPGHPLKTQYF
>NA|TRBJ1-5|NA|TRBV4-1
TGCGCCAGCAGTTTGCACCTCAGGGGCGGCAGCAATCAGCCCCAGCATTTT
CASSLHLRGGSNQPQHF
>many|TRBJ2-5|NA|TRBV24-1
TGTGCCACCAGTGATTTCCGGGGCTCCCAAGAGACCCAGTACTTC
CATSDFRGSQETQYF
>many|TRBJ2-7|TRBD2|TRBV6-1
TGTGCCAGCGGTCGGGCCGGGACTAGCGGAACCTACGAGCAGTACTTC
CASGRAGTSGTYEQYF
>many|TRBJ1-1|NA|TRBV12-5
TGTGCCTCTTCGTACGGGCAGCCCACTGAAGCTTTCTTT
CASSYGQPTEAFF
>many|TRBJ2-5|NA|TRBV12-3/TRBV12-4
TGTGCCAGCAGTTTATCCATCTGGACCCAGTACTTC
CASSLSIWTQYF
>many|TRBJ1-1|NA|TRBV28
TGTGCCAGCAGTTCGACGCATCGGGGGGTCGGGAACACTGAAGCTTTCTTT
CASSSTHRGVGNTEAFF
>many|TRBJ1-2|NA|TRBV12-3/TRBV12-4
TGTGCCAGCAGCCGCGGATGGGAGTTTGGGCACTATGGCTACACCTTC
CASSRGWEFGHYGYTF
>few|TRBJ2-5|TRBD1|TRBV6-5
TGTGCCAGCAGTTATCCCGGGACAGGTATTCAAGAGACCCAGTACTTC
CASSYPGTGIQETQYF
>many|TRBJ2-7|NA|TRBV30
TGTGCCTGGAGTAGGAATTACGAGCAGTACTTC
CAWSRNYEQYF
>many|TRBJ2-7|NA|TRBV19
TGTGCCAGTAGTCGGTCCCAGGGGGGTGCCTACGAGCAGTACTTC
CASSRSQGGAYEQYF
>few|TRBJ2-2|TRBD2|TRBV2
TGTGCCAGCATATATAGCGGGAGAGGGACCGGGGAGCTGTTTTTT
CASIYSGRGTGELFF
>many|TRBJ1-1|NA|TRBV2
TGTGCCAGCAGTGATGGGGGGGGCGAAGACACTGAAGCTTTCTTT
CASSDGGGEDTEAFF
>NA|TRBJ1-1|NA|TRBV30
TGTGCCTGGAGCGTGGAGGGGACTGAAGCTCTCTTT
CAWSVEGTEALF
>many|TRBJ2-5|NA|TRBV29-1
TGCGGCACCCGGTTCGGGGATGGAGAGACCCAGTACTTC
CGTRFGDGETQYF
>few|TRBJ2-7|NA|TRBV4-1
TGCGCCAGCAGCCAAATCGGTACAGAACAAGAGCAGTACTTC
CASSQIGTEQEQYF
>many|TRBJ2-1|TRBD2|TRBV7-9
TGTGCCAGCAGCTTAGGCAGGACTAGCGAATACAATGAGCAGTTCTTC
CASSLGRTSEYNEQFF
>NA|TRBJ2-5|NA|TRBV5-1
TGCGCCAGCAGCTTGGTTCACATTGAAGAGACCCAGTACTTC
CASSLVHIEETQYF
>many|TRBJ2-4|TRBD1|TRBV12-3/TRBV12-4
TGTGCCAGCAGTTCGGGGACAGGGACAGGGGCCAAAAACATTCAGTACTTC
CASSSGTGTGAKNIQYF
>few|TRBJ1-1|NA|TRBV12-3/TRBV12-4
TGTGCCAGCACCGACCAGATACAGGGAAGGACTGAAGCTTTCTTT
CASTDQIQGRTEAFF
>NA|TRBJ2-7|NA|TRBV18
TGTGCCAGCTCCCAATTACCGGTAAACGAGCAGTACTTC
CASSQLPVNEQYF
>many|TRBJ2-7|NA|TRBV28
TGTGCCAGCAGTCCCTTGGAGGGGGAGCAGTACTTC
CASSPLEGEQYF
>many|TRBJ2-7|NA|TRBV7-2
TGTGCCAGCAGCTTGGTTAAGGACTCCTACGAGCAGTACTTC
CASSLVKDSYEQYF
>many|TRBJ2-5|TRBD2|TRBV5-1
TGCGCCAGCAGCCTTCGGGCTAGCGGACAAGAGACCCAGTACTTC
CASSLRASGQETQYF
>many|TRBJ1-1|NA|TRBV7-9
TGTGCCAGCAGCTTTGGACTGTACACTGAAGCTTTCTTT
CASSFGLYTEAFF
>NA|TRBJ2-3|NA|TRBV4-3
TGCGCCAGCAGCCAGATCCAGGGAGATACGCAGTATTTT
CASSQIQGDTQYF
>few|TRBJ1-5|NA|TRBV20-1
TGCAGTGCTAGACGCGCGAATCAACCCCAGCATTTT
CSARRANQPQHF
>NA|TRBJ2-5|TRBD2|TRBV28
TGTGCCAGCAGCACCGCGACTAGCGCGGGGGAGACCCAGTACTTC
CASSTATSAGETQYF